This T cell receptor (beta chain) was identified during a study of blood T cell repertoires in COVID-19 (dated by TCRdb to between 2020 and 2021). Study-wide context: Samples covering the acute and convalescent phases of COVID-19 were provided by collaborators in the United States, Italy and Spain. The prospective study material was composed of cDNA or gDNA derived from T cells, B-cell-depleted T cells, or PBMCs. Deeply sampled blood TCRbeta repertoires from subjects exposed to, actively infected with, or recovered from COVID-19 were included in the dataset. The repertoires were released in a freely available public database intended as a resource for research on the immune response to SARS-CoV-2. The samples were drawn from the first 160 participants of the ongoing ImmuneRACE study and from over 950 subjects provided by 6 global collaborators. Sample metadata almost always included a de-identified subject ID, COVID-19 status, age in years and sex. Where available, HLA class I and class II types were obtained from metadata supplied by the sample provider rather than from assay-based typing.

To note about this clone: What antigen it recognizes has not been identified. No much larger clonotype is one base removed from it; base qualities were not supplied. Other DNA sequences in the sample encode the same CDR3.

The immunoSEQ Assay, a bias-controlled multiplex PCR, was used to amplify TCRbeta CDR3 regions from genomic DNA. On the authors' methods: Nucleated cell counts per sample were estimated from amplification of reference gene primers within the assay. To quantify the absolute abundance of each unique TCRbeta CDR3 rearrangement, sequence reads were collapsed and filtered. For each sample, productive Simpson clonality was calculated as the square root of Simpson's diversity index over productive rearrangements. The table comes from immuneACCESS by way of TCRdb, which keeps in-frame sequences with V and J called. Part of the clones is missing from these tables; in studies checked, under half for an unresolved V gene and the rest for unknown reasons. From that table come the V and J calls and clone size; the DNA was used to work out D and trimming. The sample records fewer than 450,000 clones, 80% to 90% of which are singletons. The ten largest make up about 6% of the sample.

In Seattle, one collaborating source enrolled patients while the infection was active and tracked those patients longitudinally over the course of disease. Collaborating institutions collected whole blood in K2EDTA tubes following their own protocols. For TCRbeta analysis, collaborator samples were shipped as frozen whole blood, as isolated PBMCs, or as DNA extracted from either sample type. Study-level results and caveats: Clinical and demographic metadata were provided uncurated, with the amount varying by source and participant.

Trimming takes 3 bases off V and 1 base off J; junction bases not matched to a gene: 2. From the cysteine through the phenylalanine, the CDR3 covers 14 amino acids. The only DNA kept is the CDR3, 42 bases in frame from the first base. From a lookup of the germline V gene, CDR1 and CDR2 are SGHRS and YFSETQ. This clonotype was obtained from a woman aged 50 to 60 with COVID-19, enrolled during active disease. The rearranged chain carries TRBV5-1 and TRBJ1-1; 8 central bases correspond to TRBD1. The specimen was peripheral blood. Read as DNA, the sequence is TGCGCCAGCAGCTCACAGGGGGGGAACACTGAAGCTTTCTTT. Its amino acids are CASSSQGGNTEAFF.